Listed below are T cell receptor beta chains from one sample, sequenced in a study of chemoradiotherapy in HPV16-positive cancers. Using immunoSEQ multiplex PCR, the repertoire was profiled, and TCRdb retains in-frame clones only, with some absent. The sample lists around 30,000 clones, roughly nine tenths seen once, with roughly a fifth in the top ten. Sequenced here: blood, sampled from a patient who underwent chemoradiotherapy. The origin of the receptors is a human donor with HPV-associated anogenital cancer. The CDR3 runs from the conserved cysteine through the conserved F or W. D genes are given only for firm matches. The listing skips clone size in some rows; elsewhere it reads once, few, many or a size class.

length: 13
V: TRBV30
D: .
J: TRBJ2-7
size: .
CDR3: CAWSAGHTYEQYF
DNA: TGTGCCTGGAGTGCGGGACATACCTACGAGCAGTACTTC

length: 15
V: TRBV27
D: .
J: TRBJ1-1
size: medium-sized
CDR3: CASSFWPVQNTEAFF
DNA: TGTGCCAGCAGTTTTTGGCCAGTCCAGAACACTGAAGCTTTCTTT

length: 13
V: TRBV6-1
D: .
J: TRBJ2-3
size: .
CDR3: CASTLGYTDTQYF
DNA: TGTGCCAGCACCTTGGGGTACACAGATACGCAGTATTTT

length: 17
V: TRBV14
D: TRBD1
J: TRBJ2-1
size: .
CDR3: CASSQEWVAGGYNEQFF
DNA: TGTGCCAGCAGCCAAGAATGGGTGGCAGGGGGCTACAATGAGCAGTTCTTC

length: 14
V: TRBV7-9
D: .
J: TRBJ1-2
size: .
CDR3: CASSLRQGHYGYTF
DNA: TGTGCCAGCAGCTTGCGGCAGGGGCACTATGGCTACACCTTC

length: 14
V: TRBV15
D: TRBD1
J: TRBJ2-5
size: .
CDR3: CATSRNRGQETQYF
DNA: TGTGCCACCAGCAGAAACAGGGGTCAAGAGACCCAGTACTTC

length: 13
V: TRBV19
D: .
J: TRBJ1-2
size: .
CDR3: CASSPRENYGYTF
DNA: TGTGCCAGTAGTCCCCGGGAGAACTATGGCTACACCTTC

length: 14
V: TRBV5-1
D: .
J: TRBJ2-7
size: .
CDR3: CASSLAFESYEQYF
DNA: TGCGCCAGCAGCTTGGCCTTTGAATCCTACGAGCAGTACTTC

length: 16
V: TRBV18
D: .
J: TRBJ2-7
size: once
CDR3: CASSPLSIVNRYEQYF
DNA: TGTGCCAGCTCACCATTGTCCATCGTAAACAGATACGAGCAGTACTTC

length: 13
V: TRBV27
D: .
J: TRBJ2-5
size: .
CDR3: CASSWTYQETQYF
DNA: TGTGCCAGCAGTTGGACGTACCAAGAGACCCAGTACTTC

length: 14
V: TRBV28
D: TRBD2
J: TRBJ2-7
size: .
CDR3: CATKGTSETYEQYF
DNA: TGTGCCACCAAAGGGACTAGCGAAACCTACGAGCAGTACTTC

length: 14
V: TRBV9
D: .
J: TRBJ1-1
size: .
CDR3: CASSVGSMSTEAFF
DNA: TGTGCCAGCAGCGTAGGGAGTATGAGCACTGAAGCTTTCTTT

length: 15
V: TRBV19
D: .
J: TRBJ1-2
size: few
CDR3: CASSPSRTDAYGYTF
DNA: TGTGCCAGTAGCCCCTCAAGGACGGATGCGTATGGCTACACCTTC

length: 16
V: TRBV5-4
D: TRBD2
J: TRBJ2-2
size: .
CDR3: CASSLDLAGDFGELFF
DNA: TGTGCCAGCAGCTTGGACCTAGCGGGAGATTTCGGGGAGCTGTTTTTT

length: 12
V: TRBV5-1
D: .
J: TRBJ2-6
size: .
CDR3: CASGLGANVLTF
DNA: TGCGCCAGCGGTCTCGGGGCCAACGTCCTGACTTTC

length: 15
V: TRBV11-2
D: TRBD2
J: TRBJ2-1
size: once
CDR3: CASRNGLASHNEQFF
DNA: TGTGCCAGCAGAAACGGACTAGCGAGCCACAATGAGCAGTTCTTC